This T cell receptor (beta chain) was found in a study of T cells after yellow fever vaccination. Points on this clonotype: Its specificity is not known.

TCRdb re-called the 5' RACE reads with MiXCR, one entry per CDR3 protein. Here the sample spans around 530,000 distinct CDR3 sequences, about a sixth being singletons. Germline CDR1 reads SGHRS; CDR2 reads YFSETQ. The V gene lost 4 bases and the J gene lost 9 bases, with 11 bases spanning the gap. The CDR3 sequence is 13 residues long. Study-level points and caveats: It was a weaker secondary response, yet one that peaked faster, at day 5 versus 15. The appearance of a small share of clonotypes in both CD4 and CD8 compartments was observed.

The specimen was PBMCs, collected around 5 days after the first yellow fever vaccination. The clonotype comes from a man aged 18 to 30 who received the YFV17D yellow fever vaccine. The V and J genes are TRBV5-1 and TRBJ1-6; possible D gene TRBD1, 6 bases. The DNA of the CDR3 is TGCGCCAGCAGCCAGCGACAGGTTTCACCCCTCCACTTT. Translating it yields CASSQRQVSPLHF.